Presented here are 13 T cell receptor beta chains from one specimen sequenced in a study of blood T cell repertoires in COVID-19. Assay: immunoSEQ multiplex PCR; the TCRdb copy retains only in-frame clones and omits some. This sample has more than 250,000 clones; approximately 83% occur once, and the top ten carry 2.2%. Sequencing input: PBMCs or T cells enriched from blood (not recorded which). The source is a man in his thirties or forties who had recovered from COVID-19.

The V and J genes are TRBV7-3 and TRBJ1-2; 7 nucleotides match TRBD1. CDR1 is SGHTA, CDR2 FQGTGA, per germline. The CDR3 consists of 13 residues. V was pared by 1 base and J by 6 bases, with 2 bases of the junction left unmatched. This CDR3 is CASSLNRGHGYTF. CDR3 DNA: TGTGCCAGCAGCTTAAACAGGGGACATGGCTACACCTTC.

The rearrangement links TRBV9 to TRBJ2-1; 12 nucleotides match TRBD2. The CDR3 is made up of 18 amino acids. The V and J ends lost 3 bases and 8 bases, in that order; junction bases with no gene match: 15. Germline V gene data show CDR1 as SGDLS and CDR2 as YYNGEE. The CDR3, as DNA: TGTGCCAGCAGCGCGGGCGCACTAGCGGGGGGCCCCACCGATGAGCAGTTCTTC. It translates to CASSAGALAGGPTDEQFF.

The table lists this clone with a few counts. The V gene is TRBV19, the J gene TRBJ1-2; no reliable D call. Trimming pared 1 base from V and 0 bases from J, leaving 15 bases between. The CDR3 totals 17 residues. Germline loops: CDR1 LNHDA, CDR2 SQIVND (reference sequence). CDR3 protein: CASSIGGGRQTNYGYTF. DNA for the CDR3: TGTGCCAGTAGTATAGGAGGTGGTCGGCAAACTAACTATGGCTACACCTTC.

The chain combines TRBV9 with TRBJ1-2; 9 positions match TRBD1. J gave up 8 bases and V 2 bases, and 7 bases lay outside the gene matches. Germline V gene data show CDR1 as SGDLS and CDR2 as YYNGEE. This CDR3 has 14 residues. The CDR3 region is CASSVRTGDQGYTF. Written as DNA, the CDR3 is TGTGCCAGCAGCGTGAGGACAGGGGATCAGGGCTACACCTTC. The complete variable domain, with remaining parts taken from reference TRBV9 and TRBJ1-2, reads DSGVTQTPKHLITATGQRVTLRCSPRSGDLSVYWYQQSLDQGLQFLIQYYNGEERAKGNILERFSAQQFPDLHSELNLSSLELGDSALYFCASSVRTGDQGYTFGSGTRLTVV.

The CDR3 nucleotides are TGTGCCAGCACCCGGAACACCGGGGAGCTGTTTTTT. This translates into CASTRNTGELFF. The chain couples TRBV13 to TRBJ2-2; D unresolved. The CDR3 has 12 residues. The ends were cut back, 7 bases at V and 1 base at J, with 4 bases in the middle. Looked up from germline, CDR1 is PRHDT and CDR2 is FYEKMQ (reference sequence).

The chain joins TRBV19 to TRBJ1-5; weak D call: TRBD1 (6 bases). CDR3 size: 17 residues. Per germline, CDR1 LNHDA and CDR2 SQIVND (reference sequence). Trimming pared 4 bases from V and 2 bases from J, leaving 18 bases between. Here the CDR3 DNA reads TGTGCCAGTAGTACCACCTGGGGGGGCGCGGGCAATCAGCCCCAGCATTTT. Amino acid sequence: CASSTTWGGAGNQPQHF.

This chain's CDR3 is CASSPFAAGGDEQYF. The CDR3 bases are TGTGCCAGCTCACCTTTCGCTGCGGGAGGTGACGAGCAGTACTTC. The chain has TRBV18 and TRBJ2-7; 8 nucleotides match TRBD2. CDR1 KGHSH and CDR2 LQKENI come from the germline V gene. J was trimmed by 5 bases and V by 3 bases; bases with no gene match: 9. The CDR3 extends over 15 amino acids.

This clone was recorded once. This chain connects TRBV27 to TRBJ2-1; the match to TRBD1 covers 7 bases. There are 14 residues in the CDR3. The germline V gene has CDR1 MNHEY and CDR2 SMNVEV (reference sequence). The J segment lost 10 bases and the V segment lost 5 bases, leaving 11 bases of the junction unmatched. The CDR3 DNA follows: TGTGCCAGCAGTCCACAGGGGTGGGGCGTGGAGCAGTTCTTC. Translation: CASSPQGWGVEQFF.

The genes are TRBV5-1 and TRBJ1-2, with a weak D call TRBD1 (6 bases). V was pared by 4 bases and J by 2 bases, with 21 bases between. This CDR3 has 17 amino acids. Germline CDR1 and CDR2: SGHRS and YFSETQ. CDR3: CASSLGPRTGTNYGYTF. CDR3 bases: TGCGCCAGCAGCCTGGGCCCCAGAACAGGGACGAACTATGGCTACACCTTC.

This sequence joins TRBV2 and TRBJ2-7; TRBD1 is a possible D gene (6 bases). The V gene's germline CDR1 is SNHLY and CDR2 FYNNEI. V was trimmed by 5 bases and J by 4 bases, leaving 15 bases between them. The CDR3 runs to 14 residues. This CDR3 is CASSPGGGQYEQYF. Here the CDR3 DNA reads TGTGCCAGCAGTCCTGGTGGGGGCCAGTACGAGCAGTACTTC.

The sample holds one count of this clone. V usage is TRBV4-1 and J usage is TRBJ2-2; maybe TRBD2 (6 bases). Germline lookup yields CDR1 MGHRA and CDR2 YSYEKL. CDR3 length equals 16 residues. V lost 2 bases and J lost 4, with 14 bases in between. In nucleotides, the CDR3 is TGCGCCAGCAGCCAAAAGGAGGGAAAAGGCACCGGGGAGCTGTTTTTT. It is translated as CASSQKEGKGTGELFF.

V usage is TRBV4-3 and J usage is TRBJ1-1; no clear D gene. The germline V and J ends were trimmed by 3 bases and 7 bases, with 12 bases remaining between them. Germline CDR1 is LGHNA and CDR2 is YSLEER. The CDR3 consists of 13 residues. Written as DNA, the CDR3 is TGCGCCAGCAGCCAGTATATCCCCAGTGAAGCTTTCTTT. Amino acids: CASSQYIPSEAFF.

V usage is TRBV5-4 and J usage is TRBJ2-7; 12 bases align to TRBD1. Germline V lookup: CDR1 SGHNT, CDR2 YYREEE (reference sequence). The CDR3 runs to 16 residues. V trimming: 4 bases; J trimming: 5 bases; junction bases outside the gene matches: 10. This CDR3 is CASSPRFGTGGNEQYF. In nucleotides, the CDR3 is TGTGCCAGCAGCCCTCGGTTTGGGACAGGGGGCAACGAGCAGTACTTC.